A selection of T cell receptor beta chains follows, all from one sample in a study of CD8+ T cells in alopecia areata. Method: immunoSEQ multiplex PCR; TCRdb's copy keeps in-frame clones and lacks some. The table lists some 200,000 clones, under 60% of them singletons. Material: CD8+ T cells sorted from blood, obtained at week 24, from a patient treated with tofacitinib. All receptors derive from a human donor with alopecia areata. CDR3s include the opening cysteine and the closing phenylalanine or tryptophan. D genes are given only for firm matches. Clone size is given for some rows only: seen once, a few or many times, or a class if the clone is expanded.

V: TRBV4-1
size: few
J: TRBJ2-4
length: 15
D: -
DNA: TGTGCCAGCAGCCACTCCGGGACGGGCAAAAACATTCAGTACTTC
CDR3: CASSHSGTGKNIQYF

V: TRBV13
size: -
J: TRBJ2-3
length: 13
D: -
DNA: TGTGCCAGCAGCTTCAGGGGCACAGATACGCAGTATTTT
CDR3: CASSFRGTDTQYF

V: TRBV11-2
size: -
J: TRBJ2-3
length: 15
D: -
DNA: TGTGCCAGCAGCTTAAGGGCCGGGGGCGCAGATACGCAGTATTTT
CDR3: CASSLRAGGADTQYF

V: TRBV6-5
size: once
J: TRBJ1-3
length: 13
D: -
DNA: TGTGCCAGCAGTTACTCACAGGGAGACACCATATATTTT
CDR3: CASSYSQGDTIYF

V: TRBV7-9
size: -
J: TRBJ2-5
length: 14
D: -
DNA: TGTGCCAGCAGAGGCGGGACACTACAAGAGACCCAGTACTTC
CDR3: CASRGGTLQETQYF

V: TRBV7-2
size: -
J: TRBJ2-1
length: 13
D: -
DNA: TGTGCCAGCAGCAGGGGGGCGGTAAATGAGCAGTTCTTC
CDR3: CASSRGAVNEQFF

V: TRBV6-1
size: -
J: TRBJ1-6
length: 14
D: -
DNA: TGTGCCAGCATCCGAGACAGAGATAATTCACCCCTCCACTTT
CDR3: CASIRDRDNSPLHF

V: TRBV25-1
size: few
J: TRBJ2-3
length: 10
D: -
DNA: TGTGCCAGCAGTGCAGATACGCAGTATTTT
CDR3: CASSADTQYF

V: TRBV13
size: -
J: TRBJ2-7
length: 12
D: -
DNA: TGTGCCAGCAGCGGGGTTCCCCGAGAGCAGTACTTC
CDR3: CASSGVPREQYF

V: TRBV5-1
size: -
J: TRBJ2-7
length: 15
D: -
DNA: TGCGCCAGCAGCTTGAGTAGGGTTGAGAACTACGAGCAGTACTTC
CDR3: CASSLSRVENYEQYF

V: TRBV29-1
size: once
J: TRBJ1-2
length: 12
D: -
DNA: TGCAGCTTGGACAGACCGTGGGATGGCTACACCTTC
CDR3: CSLDRPWDGYTF